These T cell receptor beta chains were read from a single sample in a study of blood T cell repertoires in COVID-19. Data came from immunoSEQ multiplex PCR; TCRdb stores just in-frame clones and leaves some out. The sample lists roughly 200,000 clones; around nine tenths were seen once. Sequenced input: peripheral blood. These receptors came from a young man with active or convalescent COVID-19. Each CDR3 is given without its conserved first and last residue. D genes are given only for firm matches. Some rows have no size entry. The others give once, few or many, or a class for an expanded clone.

v_gene	d_gene	abundance	j_gene	CDR3aa
TRBV18	TRBD1	once	TRBJ1-1	ASSPVQGALNTEAF
TRBV29-1	TRBD2	-	TRBJ2-1	SAASGYSYEQF
TRBV7-2	TRBD1	-	TRBJ2-5	ASSLDRGLETQY
TRBV5-1	TRBD2	-	TRBJ2-1	ASSLGFGTSLF
TRBV6-5	-	-	TRBJ2-5	ASSYLETQY
TRBV19	TRBD1	-	TRBJ1-5	ASSTGTANQPQH
TRBV24-1	-	-	TRBJ2-3	ATSDRQGVDTQY
TRBV5-4	TRBD2	once	TRBJ2-1	ASSLTSGRYNEQF
TRBV10-2	-	-	TRBJ2-1	ASSSGHTYNEQF
TRBV9	TRBD1	-	TRBJ1-6	ASSATGVMGYNSPLH
TRBV27	TRBD2	-	TRBJ2-3	ASSTSRGVSTDTQY
TRBV11-2	-	-	TRBJ2-7	ASSLVRGNEQY
TRBV9	-	-	TRBJ1-1	ASSVSQGYTEAF
TRBV5-5	TRBD1	-	TRBJ1-2	ASSLGLGGMGQGPYGYT
TRBV6-5	TRBD1	-	TRBJ2-1	ASSWTGDNEQF
TRBV19	TRBD2	-	TRBJ2-7	ASSIPGLAGYEQY
TRBV6-6	-	once	TRBJ1-5	ASSPLGSLNQPQH
TRBV11-2	-	-	TRBJ1-1	ASSFTPIAINEAF
TRBV19	-	-	TRBJ1-2	ASIGDKNYGYT
TRBV30	-	few	TRBJ1-5	AWSHRVNQPQH
TRBV5-5	-	-	TRBJ2-5	ASRRETQY
TRBV9	TRBD2	few	TRBJ2-2	ASNWGTSGSNPNTGELF
TRBV9	TRBD2	-	TRBJ2-7	ASSVSSGMTYEQY
TRBV27	-	-	TRBJ2-7	ASGATYEQY
TRBV7-2	-	once	TRBJ2-7	ASSFNTGSQY
TRBV5-8	-	-	TRBJ2-3	ASSLERYTDTQY
TRBV18	-	-	TRBJ1-1	ASSPGGYTTEAF
TRBV19	TRBD2	-	TRBJ2-3	ASSISPSGRGTDTQY
TRBV30	-	-	TRBJ1-2	ACESPPSDGLANYGYT
TRBV7-2	TRBD1	once	TRBJ1-2	ASSGAQGGGYT
TRBV4-1	-	few	TRBJ1-6	ASSLGASPLH
TRBV5-5	TRBD1	-	TRBJ1-1	ASSFADRGPGTEAF
TRBV28	TRBD1	-	TRBJ1-4	ASRQGDRVPEKLF
TRBV20-1	-	-	TRBJ1-4	SASLRVLSEKLF
TRBV9	TRBD1	-	TRBJ1-1	ASSVDRGQNTEAF
TRBV19	-	-	TRBJ1-5	ASSIVGHSNQPQH
TRBV30	-	-	TRBJ1-2	AWSVLSGPDGYT
TRBV6-2/TRBV6-3	TRBD2	-	TRBJ2-1	ASSRLAGGPGEQF
TRBV19	TRBD2	-	TRBJ2-3	ASSPLAGNTQY
TRBV2	TRBD1	-	TRBJ1-3	ASRPPRQGTEMGPGNTIY
TRBV27	-	-	TRBJ1-2	ASHPSGAGGYT
TRBV11-3	-	once	TRBJ1-1	ASSSGRDISEAF
TRBV5-1	TRBD2	once	TRBJ2-3	ASSFNFGDYTQTSTDTQY
TRBV18	-	-	TRBJ1-1	ASSPPNVRVLAEAF
TRBV19	TRBD1	-	TRBJ1-1	ASSRQGNTEAF
TRBV6-1	-	-	TRBJ1-3	ASSEAWGDTIY
TRBV5-6	-	-	TRBJ1-5	ASSLYRLLQPQH
TRBV6-6	TRBD1	few	TRBJ2-4	ASSTSGTVKNIQY
TRBV19	TRBD2	-	TRBJ2-1	ASSIDPPLAGGTSMQF
TRBV19	-	-	TRBJ2-2	ASTWATSGSSGELF